This T cell receptor beta chain derives from a study of cytotoxic CD8 clonotypes in ibrutinib-treated CLL. Study summary: The patient breakdown showed roughly 10 relapsed/refractory and approximately 15 treatment-naive cases, with approximately 18 IGHV unmutated. Complete response was seen in 2 patients and partial in 24; roughly twelve progressed and approximately 14 stayed remitted after a median 68 months. Median treatment time before response sampling was roughly twelve months, range 6 to 36.

CDR1 is PRHDT, CDR2 FYEKMQ, per germline (reference sequence). The CDR3 has 16 residues. The trim removed 5 bases at V and 2 bases at J, leaving 11 bases unmatched. General observations from the study: T-cell clonality at baseline went above that of age-matched healthy donors and rose and fell with circulating CD8+ T-cell counts.

Here immunoSEQ multiplex PCR was the method, and the copy in TCRdb shows in-frame clones only, minus some. This sample has about 85,000 clones, with 70% to 80% found just once. As to this clone: Its antigen remains unknown.

V is TRBV13 and J is TRBJ2-5; TRBD2 agrees at 7 bases. This sequence originates from a human donor with chronic lymphocytic leukemia. Sequences were derived from PBMCs, sampled after 12 months of ibrutinib treatment. CDR3 residues: CASSHYPSGRQETQYF. The CDR3 DNA reads TGTGCCAGCAGCCACTACCCTAGCGGACGACAAGAGACCCAGTACTTC.